The 14 T cell receptor beta chains listed next were all sequenced from one sample in a study of cytomegalovirus exposure and HLA in healthy donors. In the PCR, 60 Vbeta and 13 Jbeta primers were used. Profiled with immunoSEQ multiplex PCR; TCRdb holds only in-frame clones, not every one. The profile shows 150,000 to 200,000 clones, 79% of them singletons. Sequencing was performed on PBMCs. The receptor source for this set is a woman aged 50 to 60 in good health and CMV-seronegative.

J is TRBJ2-1 and V is TRBV5-6, with 14 bases lining up with TRBD2. V trimming: 2 bases; J trimming: 7 bases; junction bases outside the gene matches: 11. The CDR3 loop spans 18 amino acids. Germline loops: CDR1 SGHDT, CDR2 YYEEEE. The DNA of the CDR3 is TGTGCCAGCAGCTTACGTATTTCGGGACTAGCGGGAGCGAATGAGCAGTTCTTC. Its protein product is CASSLRISGLAGANEQFF.

V and J are TRBV19 and TRBJ1-1; a weak D match, TRBD1 (6 bases). This CDR3 is 18 amino acids long. V shed 5 bases and J shed 2 bases, with 24 bases lying between them. The V gene's germline CDR1 is LNHDA and CDR2 SQIVND (reference sequence). The CDR3 sequence is CASSPRPPQSRGNTEAFF. In DNA form, the CDR3 reads TGTGCCAGTAGTCCCCGCCCTCCCCAGTCCAGGGGAAACACTGAAGCTTTCTTT. Variable domain in full (rest from reference TRBV19 and TRBJ1-1): DGGITQSPKYLFRKEGQNVTLSCEQNLNHDAMYWYRQDPGQGLRLIYYSQIVNDFQKGDIAEGYSVSREKKESFPLTVTSAQKNPTAFYLCASSPRPPQSRGNTEAFFGQGTRLTVV.

The V call is TRBV13, the J call TRBJ2-7; 9 bases match TRBD2. With 6 bases clipped from V and 3 bases from J, the junction kept 3 bases outside the gene matches. The germline V gene encodes CDR1 PRHDT and CDR2 FYEKMQ (reference sequence). This CDR3 is 13 amino acids long. CDR3 residues: CASSQTSGYEQYF. As DNA, the CDR3 is TGTGCCAGCAGTCAGACTAGCGGCTACGAGCAGTACTTC.

The V gene is TRBV28, the J gene TRBJ1-1; the match to TRBD1 covers 10 bases. V lost 2 bases, J lost 5 bases, and 5 bases stayed unmatched. From germline, CDR1 is MDHEN and CDR2 SYDVKM. The CDR3 sequence is 15 residues long. The CDR3 loop reads CASSLGRTGGTEAFF. DNA of the CDR3: TGTGCCAGCAGTTTAGGTCGGACAGGGGGTACTGAAGCTTTCTTT.

The chain combines TRBV6-5 with TRBJ2-5; D is possibly TRBD2 (6 bases). The CDR3 totals 14 residues. Germline loops: CDR1 MNHEY, CDR2 SVGAGI. The V and J ends lost 5 bases and 7 bases respectively, with 17 bases between them. CDR3 region: CASSTNSLGGTQYF. The CDR3 DNA is TGTGCCAGCAGTACCAACAGCCTGGGGGGGACCCAGTACTTC.

This chain connects TRBV5-6 to TRBJ2-2, with D hard to call. V gave up 4 bases and J gave up 6 bases, with 7 bases separating them. From germline, CDR1 is SGHDT and CDR2 YYEEEE. The CDR3 covers 12 residues. CDR3 loop: CASSPVAGELFF. The CDR3, as DNA: TGTGCCAGCAGCCCGGTTGCCGGGGAGCTGTTTTTT.

The rearrangement links TRBV19 to TRBJ2-1; 11 positions match TRBD2. Trimming cost V 8 bases and J 4 bases; bases outside gene matches: 7. CDR1 is LNHDA, CDR2 SQIVND, per germline (reference sequence). This CDR3 contains 15 residues. CDR3 coding DNA: TGTGCCAGTTTGAGCCTAGCGGGAGGTTACAATGAGCAGTTCTTC. It yields the protein CASLSLAGGYNEQFF.

The DNA for the CDR3 is TGTGCCAGCAAGATTACTTCCGGGACAGGGAATTCACCCCTCCACTTT. Protein sequence: CASKITSGTGNSPLHF. The chain links TRBV28 to TRBJ1-6; 9 bases align to TRBD1. Germline CDR1 reads MDHEN; CDR2 reads SYDVKM. V lost 7 bases to trimming and J lost 7 bases; unmatched junction nucleotides: 11. The CDR3 runs to 16 residues. Full variable domain (remainder filled in from reference TRBV28 and TRBJ1-6): DVKVTQSSRYLVKRTGEKVFLECVQDMDHENMFWYRQDPGLGLRLIYFSYDVKMKEKGDIPEGYSVSREKKERFSLILESASTNQTSMYLCASKITSGTGNSPLHFGNGTRLTVT.

This clone came up a few times. The chain links TRBV29-1 to TRBJ1-6, with a tentative D call TRBD1 (6 bases). The V and J ends lost 7 bases and 6 bases respectively, with 19 bases between them. The CDR3 is made up of 15 amino acids. Germline V gene data show CDR1 as SQVTM and CDR2 as ANQGSEA. The CDR3 sequence is CSAQQGSNPNSPLHF. For the CDR3, the DNA is TGCAGCGCCCAACAGGGTAGCAATCCTAATTCACCCCTCCACTTT.

V usage is TRBV15 and J usage is TRBJ1-1; possibly TRBD1 for D (5 bases). The germline V gene encodes CDR1 LNHNV and CDR2 YYDKDF (reference sequence). V was trimmed by 2 bases and J by 6 bases, leaving 19 bases between them. The CDR3 has 16 amino acids. The DNA for the CDR3 is TGTGCCACCAGCAGACCGTTGGGGCAGGGCATCCCTGAAGCTTTCTTT. It is translated as CATSRPLGQGIPEAFF. Drawing the rest from reference TRBV15 and TRBJ1-1, the complete variable domain is DAMVIQNPRYQVTQFGKPVTLSCSQTLNHNVMYWYQQKSSQAPKLLFHYYDKDFNNEADTPDNFQSRRPNTSFCFLDIRSPGLGDTAMYLCATSRPLGQGIPEAFFGQGTRLTVV.

The V call is TRBV19, the J call TRBJ2-7, with TRBD2 matching 8 bases. Per germline, CDR1 LNHDA and CDR2 SQIVND (reference sequence). CDR3 length: 14 amino acids. Trimming cost V 4 bases and J 2 bases; bases outside gene matches: 4. DNA for the CDR3: TGTGCCAGTAGTAGCCCGGGGGGGACCTACGAGCAGTACTTC. Translated: CASSSPGGTYEQYF.

This clone appeared once. Additional DNA sequences in this sample encode the identical CDR3. The chain links TRBV7-9 to TRBJ1-4; no definite D call. Germline CDR1 and CDR2: SEHNR and FQNEAQ (reference sequence). V was pared by 5 bases and J by 8 bases, with 18 bases between. The CDR3 is 15 amino acids. The CDR3 reads CASSIRLGESEKLFF. CDR3 in DNA: TGTGCCAGCAGCATAAGGTTGGGAGAGAGCGAAAAACTGTTTTTT. Full variable domain (remainder filled in from reference TRBV7-9 and TRBJ1-4): DTGVSQNPRHKITKRGQNVTFRCDPISEHNRLYWYRQTLGQGPEFLTYFQNEAQLEKSRLLSDRFSAERPKGSFSTLEIQRTEQGDSAMYLCASSIRLGESEKLFFGSGTQLSVL.

The gene calls are TRBV28 and TRBJ1-1; no definite D call. The V gene lost 4 bases and the J gene lost 0 bases, with 12 bases spanning the gap. Looked up from germline, CDR1 is MDHEN and CDR2 is SYDVKM. The CDR3 spans 15 residues. CDR3 sequence reads: CASSSLQSLNTEAFF. For the CDR3, the DNA is TGTGCCAGCAGTTCCCTACAGAGTCTGAACACTGAAGCTTTCTTT.

The rearrangement joins TRBV21-1 to TRBJ1-5; the listed D gene, TRBD1, was not tested against the DNA. TRBV21-1 is deemed a pseudogene. The CDR3 covers 18 residues. CDR3 in amino acids: CASSKVGGQPRNYQPQHF. Here the CDR3 DNA reads TGTGCCAGCAGCAAAGTGGGCGGACAGCCACGAAATTATCAGCCCCAGCATTTT.